A single sample is the source of the 32 T cell receptor beta chains below, sequenced in a study of shared clonotypes between healthy human individuals. Measured with immunoSEQ multiplex PCR; TCRdb has only the in-frame clones, and not every one. The sample consists of 1.4 million or so clones, less than 99% of them appearing once. Sample: naive CD4+ T cells sorted from blood. The subset was: CD45RA+ positively selected. The receptors were gathered from a young man in good health.

On this clone itself: Other DNA sequences within the sample encode an identical CDR3. The rearrangement uses TRBV9 and TRBJ1-5; 7 nucleotides align to TRBD1. Germline V gives CDR1 SGDLS, CDR2 YYNGEE. Trimming cost V 0 bases and J 4 bases; bases outside gene matches: 4. This CDR3 region has 15 residues. CDR3 amino acids: CASSVEGARNQPQHF. The DNA for the CDR3 is TGTGCCAGCAGCGTAGAGGGGGCGCGGAATCAGCCCCAGCATTTT.

This sequence joins TRBV28 and TRBJ2-3, with D tentatively TRBD2 (6 bases). Looked up from germline, CDR1 is MDHEN and CDR2 is SYDVKM. Trimming left V 6 bases short and J 2 bases short, with 12 bases between. This CDR3 has 14 amino acids. CDR3 loop: CASSVGGITDTQYF. The CDR3 nucleotides are TGTGCCAGCAGCGTCGGGGGAATCACAGATACGCAGTATTTT.

The genes are TRBV5-1 and TRBJ2-1; 7 nucleotides agree with TRBD1. This CDR3 has 14 residues. The V segment lost 0 bases and the J segment 7 bases; nucleotides outside the gene matches: 4. Germline CDR1 SGHRS, CDR2 YFSETQ. The CDR3 DNA follows: TGCGCCAGCAGCTTGGTCGGGACAGAGAATGAGCAGTTCTTC. Its translation is CASSLVGTENEQFF.

V gene TRBV25-1 combines with J gene TRBJ1-1; 9 bases line up with TRBD1. Germline trimming cut 2 bases from V and 6 bases from J; bases unmatched to any gene: 4. Germline-derived CDR1 and CDR2 are MGHDK and SYGVNS. This CDR3 is built from 14 residues. The CDR3 region has the DNA TGTGCCAGCAGTGAAGGACGGACAGGGGCTGAAGCTTTCTTT. Translation: CASSEGRTGAEAFF.

The chain combines TRBV5-1 with TRBJ2-1; 11 bases match TRBD2. In germline, CDR1 is SGHRS, CDR2 YFSETQ. The V segment lost 4 bases and the J segment 9 bases; nucleotides outside the gene matches: 9. This CDR3 is built from 15 residues. In DNA, the CDR3 is TGCGCCAGCAGCCTCACGACTAGCGGGACAGGTGAGCAGTTCTTC. It codes for CASSLTTSGTGEQFF.

The chain is built from TRBV25-1 and TRBJ2-7, with a possible D match to TRBD2 (5 bases). V was shortened by 4 bases and J by 0 bases, with 10 bases between the two germline ends. There are 14 residues in the CDR3. Germline V gene lookup returns CDR1 MGHDK and CDR2 SYGVNS. The CDR3 region is CASSAHGLSYEQYF. The CDR3 region has the DNA TGTGCCAGCAGTGCTCACGGACTCTCCTACGAGCAGTACTTC.

In this sample, this clone turned up once. The chain links TRBV14 to TRBJ2-3, with no clear D. The V end lost 4 bases, the J end lost 2 bases, and 13 bases lay between the germline ends. This CDR3 is built from 15 residues. CDR1 is SGHDN and CDR2 is FVKESK in the germline V gene. This CDR3 reads CASSRIPFPTDTQYF. DNA of the CDR3: TGTGCCAGCAGCCGCATTCCATTTCCCACAGATACGCAGTATTTT.

The chain is built from TRBV11-2 and TRBJ2-3; 10 bases are a match to TRBD2. Germline V lookup: CDR1 SGHAT, CDR2 FQNNGV. V lost 5 bases, J lost 2 bases, and 7 bases stayed unmatched. This CDR3 has 16 residues. The CDR3 spells CASSLIAGGATDTQYF. The DNA of the CDR3 is TGTGCCAGCAGCCTAATAGCGGGAGGCGCCACAGATACGCAGTATTTT.

The V and J genes are TRBV11-3 and TRBJ2-1; the match to TRBD2 covers 12 bases. Germline V lookup: CDR1 SGHNT, CDR2 YENEEA. This CDR3 spans 19 amino acids. J lost 1 base, V lost 0 bases, and 7 bases had no gene match. CDR3 loop: CASSLDPRLAGESYNEQFF. The DNA of the CDR3 is TGTGCCAGCAGCTTAGATCCGAGACTAGCGGGAGAATCCTACAATGAGCAGTTCTTC.

This clone was detected only once. The J gene is TRBJ1-4, the V gene TRBV5-5, with 10 bases aligning to TRBD1. The CDR3 is made up of 15 amino acids. V dropped 1 base and J dropped 12; count of bases not matched to a gene: 9. Germline V CDR1 and CDR2: SGHKS, YYEKEE (reference sequence). The CDR3 loop is CASSLTGTGVGELFF. The CDR3 DNA sequence: TGTGCCAGCAGCTTGACCGGGACAGGGGTCGGTGAACTGTTTTTT.

This sequence joins TRBV6-5 and TRBJ1-2, with D possibly TRBD1 on 5 matching bases. The germline V gene has CDR1 MNHEY and CDR2 SVGAGI. This CDR3 has 13 residues. The V end lost 7 bases, the J end lost 5 bases, and 14 bases lay between the germline ends. Written as DNA, the CDR3 is TGTGCCAGCACGGGGCCGCGGAGTTATGGCTACACCTTC. Its translation: CASTGPRSYGYTF.

As to this clone: Other DNA sequences within the sample encode an identical CDR3. V gene TRBV18 combines with J gene TRBJ2-1, with D perhaps TRBD1 (5 bases). The V end was cut by 2 bases, the J end by 2 bases, with 7 bases between. Germline V gene data show CDR1 as KGHSH and CDR2 as LQKENI. The CDR3 consists of 14 residues. The CDR3: CASSPAGTYNEQFF. CDR3 nucleotides: TGTGCCAGCTCACCAGCAGGGACCTACAATGAGCAGTTCTTC. The variable domain in full, completed from reference TRBV18 and TRBJ2-1, reads NAGVMQNPRHLVRRRGQEARLRCSPMKGHSHVYWYRQLPEEGLKFMVYLQKENIIDESGMPKERFSAEFPKEGPSILRIQQVVRGDSAAYFCASSPAGTYNEQFFGPGTRLTVL.

V and J are TRBV30 and TRBJ2-6; D might be TRBD1 (6 bases). Trimming removed 6 bases at V and 0 bases at J, with 9 bases between. Germline CDR1 and CDR2: GTSNPN and SVGIG (reference sequence). This CDR3 has 14 residues. This CDR3 reads CACTGFSGANVLTF. Here the CDR3 DNA reads TGTGCCTGTACAGGGTTCTCTGGGGCCAACGTCCTGACTTTC.

The chain recombines TRBV28 with TRBJ2-1, with D tentatively TRBD1 (6 bases). The V gene's germline CDR1 is MDHEN and CDR2 SYDVKM. This CDR3 is built from 16 residues. V dropped 2 bases and J dropped 5 bases, with 16 bases sitting between them. CDR3: CASSLSLGASHNEQFF. The CDR3 DNA reads as TGTGCCAGCAGTTTAAGTCTGGGGGCATCCCACAATGAGCAGTTCTTC.

A single count supports this clone. The CDR3 nucleotides read TGTGCCAGCAGCTTGAAATTCACCTCCCGGCATCAGCCCCAGCATTTT. As protein: CASSLKFTSRHQPQHF. The rearrangement uses TRBV7-8 and TRBJ1-5; D is unresolved. Trimming left V 3 bases short and J 5 bases short, with 17 bases between. The CDR3 has 16 residues. CDR1 is SGHVS and CDR2 is FQNEAQ in the germline V gene.

This clone was found once. The J gene is TRBJ2-6, the V gene TRBV2; D may be TRBD2 (5 bases). Deletions cut 7 bases from V and 2 bases from J, with 15 bases between. CDR1 is SNHLY, CDR2 FYNNEI, per germline. The CDR3 length is 16 residues. CDR3 loop: CASITLSGTGANVLTF. As DNA, the CDR3 is TGTGCCAGCATCACCCTATCGGGGACTGGGGCCAACGTCCTGACTTTC. Filled out from reference TRBV2 and TRBJ2-6, the complete variable domain reads EPEVTQTPSHQVTQMGQEVILRCVPISNHLYFYWYRQILGQKVEFLVSFYNNEISEKSEIFDDQFSVERPDGSNFTLKIRSTKLEDSAMYFCASITLSGTGANVLTFGAGSRLTVL.

The J gene is TRBJ1-3, the V gene TRBV7-9; maybe TRBD1 (5 bases). Trimming took 8 bases from V and 8 from J, leaving 19 bases between them. Germline CDR1 and CDR2: SEHNR and FQNEAQ (reference sequence). The CDR3 runs to 14 residues. The CDR3 sequence: CASLFAGRIDTIYF. The DNA of the CDR3 is TGTGCCAGCTTATTTGCGGGGCGCATTGACACCATATATTTT.

On this clone itself: Other DNA sequences in this sample translate to the same CDR3. The chain employs TRBV19 and TRBJ2-3; 10 nucleotides line up with TRBD2. The germline V gene has CDR1 LNHDA and CDR2 SQIVND (reference sequence). J was trimmed by 6 bases and V by 3 bases; bases with no gene match: 6. CDR3 length equals 15 residues. CDR3 sequence reads: CASSIASGSTDTQYF. The CDR3 DNA reads TGTGCCAGTAGTATTGCTAGCGGGAGTACCGATACGCAGTATTTT.

The chain couples TRBV27 to TRBJ2-3; D remains unclear. Per the germline V gene, CDR1 is MNHEY and CDR2 is SMNVEV (reference sequence). V lost 6 bases to trimming and J lost 4 bases, with 14 bases between them. The CDR3 is 14 amino acids. The CDR3 bases are TGTGCCAGCAGAAGGAACCGTGGGGCAGATACGCAGTATTTT. This codes for CASRRNRGADTQYF.

CDR3 coding DNA: TGTGCCACCAGCAGAATGGGAGGGACAGGGAACGAAAAACTGTTTTTT. Protein product: CATSRMGGTGNEKLFF. This chain joins TRBV15 and TRBJ1-4; 9 bases align to TRBD1. CDR3 length: 16 amino acids. CDR1 LNHNV and CDR2 YYDKDF come from the germline V gene (reference sequence). With V trimmed by 2 bases and J by 8 bases, 9 bases remained unmatched.

The chain joins TRBV5-4 to TRBJ2-6, with D perhaps TRBD2 (5 bases). Germline V gene lookup returns CDR1 SGHNT and CDR2 YYREEE (reference sequence). The V gene lost 2 bases and the J gene lost 4 bases, with 16 bases spanning the gap. This CDR3 has 17 amino acids. Written as DNA, the CDR3 is TGTGCCAGCAGCTTAGTCAAAGGGTCGGGAGGGGCCAACGTCCTGACTTTC. Amino acids: CASSLVKGSGGANVLTF.

The rearrangement uses TRBV29-1 and TRBJ2-1, with 10 bases lining up with TRBD1. The V segment lost 5 bases and the J segment 4 bases; nucleotides outside the gene matches: 5. CDR3 length equals 14 residues. CDR1 is SQVTM, CDR2 ANQGSEA, per germline. CDR3 residues: CSVRRDRGYNEQFF. The CDR3 DNA is TGCAGCGTTCGTAGGGACAGGGGTTACAATGAGCAGTTCTTC.

V is TRBV5-4 and J is TRBJ2-2; 10 bases match TRBD1. From germline, CDR1 is SGHNT and CDR2 YYREEE (reference sequence). V lost 3 bases, J lost 7 bases, and 6 bases stayed unmatched. The CDR3 runs 15 residues. CDR3 region: CASSSRQGAVGELFF. The DNA of the CDR3 is TGTGCCAGCAGCTCCCGACAGGGGGCAGTCGGGGAGCTGTTTTTT.

This clone was picked up one time. J is TRBJ2-7 and V is TRBV4-1; 8 bases line up with TRBD1. With 1 base clipped from V and 5 bases from J, the junction kept 16 bases outside the gene matches. Germline V gene lookup returns CDR1 MGHRA and CDR2 YSYEKL. This CDR3 is 18 amino acids long. In DNA form, the CDR3 reads TGCGCCAGCAGCCAAGGGCAGGGGGCCCAAAGGCGGATTGACGAGCAGTACTTC. Translated: CASSQGQGAQRRIDEQYF.

The genes are TRBV4-1 and TRBJ2-4, with D possibly being TRBD1 (6 bases). Per the germline V gene, CDR1 is MGHRA and CDR2 is YSYEKL. V dropped 4 bases and J dropped 6 bases, with 16 bases sitting between them. This CDR3 comprises 15 residues. CDR3 amino acids: CASSPLVGGRNIQYF. The CDR3 DNA reads TGCGCCAGCAGCCCCCTGGTAGGGGGTAGAAACATTCAGTACTTC.

The chain carries TRBV11-2 and TRBJ2-7, with a possible D match to TRBD1 (6 bases). Germline CDR1 and CDR2: SGHAT and FQNNGV. The ends were cut back, 5 bases at V and 0 bases at J, with 17 bases in the middle. The CDR3 length is 16 residues. The CDR3 nucleotides read TGTGCCAGCAGCGAAACGGCAGGGGCCAGCTCCTACGAGCAGTACTTC. This gives the protein CASSETAGASSYEQYF.

V gene TRBV6-5 combines with J gene TRBJ1-5; 7 bases align to TRBD1. The length of the CDR3 is 12 residues. The germline V gene has CDR1 MNHEY and CDR2 SVGAGI. V dropped 8 bases and J dropped 4; count of bases not matched to a gene: 2. The CDR3 coding sequence is TGTGCCAGCCGGGACAGAAATCAGCCCCAGCATTTT. It yields the protein CASRDRNQPQHF.

The gene calls are TRBV5-1 and TRBJ2-3; 14 positions match TRBD2. The CDR3 consists of 15 residues. Germline trimming cut 0 bases from V and 8 bases from J; bases unmatched to any gene: 2. The V gene's germline CDR1 is SGHRS and CDR2 YFSETQ. The CDR3 DNA is TGCGCCAGCAGCTTGGCCGGACTAGCGGGAGGTACGCAGTATTTT. It codes for CASSLAGLAGGTQYF.

A single count supports this clone. The rearrangement links TRBV29-1 to TRBJ1-4; 11 bases agree with TRBD1. There are 14 residues in the CDR3. Germline V gene sequence: CDR1 SQVTM, CDR2 ANQGSEA. Trimming at V came to 4 bases and at J to 7 bases, leaving 5 bases not matched to a gene. The CDR3 region has the DNA TGCAGCGTTGTCGGGACAGGGGGTGTTGAAAAACTGTTTTTT. Its translation is CSVVGTGGVEKLFF.

In DNA form, the CDR3 reads TGTGCCAGTAGTATAATGGGGACTAGCGGGAGGCAAGGCTACGAGCAGTACTTC. Amino acid sequence: CASSIMGTSGRQGYEQYF. The chain has TRBV19 and TRBJ2-7, with 15 nucleotides matching TRBD2. The CDR3 covers 18 residues. Unmatched junction bases numbered 8, after V lost 2 bases and J lost 3 bases. Germline V CDR1 and CDR2: LNHDA, SQIVND (reference sequence).

The count of this clone is one. The gene calls are TRBV7-9 and TRBJ1-5; D might be TRBD1 (5 bases). The CDR3 has 17 residues. The V gene lost 1 base and the J gene lost 1 base, with 14 bases spanning the gap. Germline V gene lookup returns CDR1 SEHNR and CDR2 FQNEAQ (reference sequence). CDR3 in DNA: TGTGCCAGCAGCTTAGAGGCAGGGAGGGGAAGCAATCAGCCCCAGCATTTT. As protein: CASSLEAGRGSNQPQHF.

The V and J genes are TRBV27 and TRBJ2-7; 7 bases agree with TRBD2. The junction had 10 bases not matched to a gene; V was cut back by 7 bases and J by 4 bases. The CDR3 has 14 residues. The germline CDR1 and CDR2 sequences are MNHEY and SMNVEV (reference sequence). The chain's CDR3 is CASNSPGLPYEQYF. CDR3 in DNA: TGTGCCAGCAACTCTCCGGGACTACCTTACGAGCAGTACTTC.